The T cell receptor (beta chain) under discussion was sequenced for a study of blood T cell repertoires in COVID-19. The wider study: PBMCs, B-cell-depleted T cells, or T cells provided the cDNA or gDNA that made up the material.

The study drew participants aged about 18 to 89 years from approximately 23 US areas. Participants reported their clinical history, and cohort assignment relied on those reports. Two negative PCRs, clearance, or symptom resolution had been documented for recovered Cohort 3 donors. The germline V gene encodes CDR1 LNHDA and CDR2 SQIVND (reference sequence). CDR3 length equals 14 residues. V was cut by 6 bases and J by 8 bases, with 17 bases left in between. Sequenced by immunoSEQ multiplex PCR; TCRdb stores in-frame clones only, minus some. The data show 150,000 to 200,000 clones, more than 70% seen once. This clone was counted only a few times.

The genes are TRBV19 and TRBJ1-5; the D gene is possibly TRBD1 (5 bases). The TCR sequence derives from a man aged 40-49 years who had recovered from COVID-19. The source material was PBMCs or T cells enriched from blood (not recorded which). The CDR3, as DNA: TGTGCCAGTAGGTTAGGGGCTCCTAATGAGCCCCAGCATTTT. Its protein is CASRLGAPNEPQHF.